This T cell receptor (beta chain) emerged from a study of identical twins. In its sample, this clonotype was seen a few times. MiXCR, applied by TCRdb to the 5' RACE reads, yields one record per CDR3 protein. Altogether 500,000 to 700,000 distinct CDR3 sequences are present, around 7.4% being singletons, with the ten largest covering 1.6%. This CDR3 is built from 15 residues. The V and J ends lost 7 bases and 4 bases respectively, with 16 bases between them. Germline V gene sequence: CDR1 LGHDT, CDR2 YNNKEL (reference sequence). The data also belong to a second study, concerning yellow fever vaccine responses in identical twins.

Source material: PBMCs. This TCR was recovered from a woman aged 18-29 years in good health. The V call is TRBV3-1, the J call TRBJ2-2; either TRBD1 or TRBD2 may fit D (5 bases each). The CDR3 sequence is CASTEGPGTTGELFF. For the CDR3, the DNA is TGTGCCAGCACCGAGGGACCAGGGACCACCGGGGAGCTGTTTTTT.